Shown below are 18 T cell receptor beta chains from a single sample sequenced in a study of T cell repertoires in MIS-A myocarditis. Some clones are missing from TCRdb's copy, which holds only in-frame ones; the method was immunoSEQ multiplex PCR. The sample shows around 6,100 clones, approximately 72% of them seen only once. The sequenced material came from right inferior lung lobe tissue obtained at autopsy. The receptors were sampled from a man between 18 and 29 years old with fulminant myocarditis from multisystem inflammatory syndrome in adults (MIS-A) after COVID-19.

V gene TRBV3-1 (or the pseudogene TRBV3-2) combines with J gene TRBJ2-5; perhaps TRBD2 as D (6 bases). Germline lookup yields CDR1 LGHDT and CDR2 YNNKEL (reference sequence). The length of the CDR3 is 15 residues. Trimming left V 5 bases short and J 7 bases short, with 20 bases between. The CDR3, as DNA: TGTGCCAGCAGCACCAGAGGAGGGCGACGAGGGACCCAGTACTTC. Translating gives CASSTRGGRRGTQYF.

This clone was recorded only once. CDR3 coding DNA: TGTGCCAGCAGTGATAGGGGCTCCTATAATTCACCCCTCCACTTT. Translating gives CASSDRGSYNSPLHF. The chain combines TRBV6-1 with TRBJ1-6; TRBD1 is a possible D gene (5 bases). The CDR3 is 15 residues long. V lost 3 bases and J 0 bases, leaving 6 bases between the germline ends. Germline CDR1 reads MNHNS; CDR2 reads SASEGT.

The chain employs TRBV30 and TRBJ1-6, with 7 bases lining up with TRBD1. CDR3 length: 14 amino acids. Germline values: CDR1 GTSNPN, CDR2 SVGIG (reference sequence). Germline trimming cut 3 bases from V and 4 bases from J; bases unmatched to any gene: 3. This chain's CDR3 is CAWRPTGYNSPLHF. CDR3 nucleotides: TGTGCCTGGAGGCCGACAGGGTATAATTCACCCCTCCACTTT. Combining the CDR3 with reference TRBV30 and TRBJ1-6 gives the whole variable domain SQTIHQWPATLVQPVGSPLSLECTVEGTSNPNLYWYRQAAGRGLQLLFYSVGIGQISSEVPQNLSASRPQDRQFILSSKKLLLSDSGFYLCAWRPTGYNSPLHFGNGTRLTVT.

Worth noting for this clone: One junction end does not reproduce the germline sequence, and a read error may be involved. The CDR3 protein is CASSSPDGTGYYDYTF. The CDR3 DNA reads TGTGCCAGCAGTTCGCCCGACGGGACAGGTTACTATGACTACACCTTC. The chain is built from TRBV28 and TRBJ1-2, with 8 bases that match TRBD1. The V gene's germline CDR1 is MDHEN and CDR2 SYDVKM. This CDR3 comprises 16 residues.

The chain is built from TRBV5-6 and TRBJ1-4, with a weak D call TRBD1 (5 bases). CDR3 size: 16 residues. Between the trimmed V and J ends, which lost 0 bases and 5 bases, there was a span of 14 bases. The V gene's germline CDR1 is SGHDT and CDR2 YYEEEE. The CDR3 DNA sequence: TGTGCCAGCAGCTTGGGGCGGGAGACAGCAAATGAAAAACTGTTTTTT. It yields the protein CASSLGRETANEKLFF.

This chain uses TRBV6-5 with TRBJ1-1, with a weak D call TRBD1 (6 bases). Trimming removed 5 bases at V and 7 bases at J, with 14 bases between. In germline, CDR1 is MNHEY, CDR2 SVGAGI. CDR3 length: 13 residues. CDR3 nucleotides: TGTGCCAGCAGTCCAATCGGACAGAATGAAGCTTTCTTT. This codes for CASSPIGQNEAFF.

Comment on this clone: A junction end diverges from the germline sequence, so it may reflect a read error. The chain uses TRBV16 and TRBJ1-2; TRBD1 matches at 10 bases. The CDR3 consists of 15 residues. Per germline, CDR1 KGHSY and CDR2 FQNENV. The CDR3 here is CASSLNLPGQGSQYF. CDR3 bases: TGTGCCAGCAGCCTCAACCTCCCGGGACAGGGGTCCCAATACTTC. Complete variable domain (other parts from reference TRBV16 and TRBJ1-2): GEEVAQTPKHLVRGEGQKAKLYCAPIKGHSYVFWYQQVLKNEFKFLISFQNENVFDETGMPKERFSAKCLPNSPCSLEIQATKLEDSAVYFCASSLNLPGQGSQYFGSGTRLTVV.

This clone is labeled as large. J is TRBJ1-2 and V is TRBV29-1; D is unresolved. Trimming removed 4 bases from V and 6 bases from J, with 9 bases in between. Germline loops: CDR1 SQVTM, CDR2 ANQGSEA. There are 11 residues in the CDR3. CDR3 coding DNA: TGCAGCGTTGGGACGCGGAATGGCTACACCTTC. This encodes CSVGTRNGYTF.

The genes are TRBV30 and TRBJ1-5, with D possibly matching TRBD1 (5 bases). V shed 2 bases and J shed 3 bases, with 11 bases lying between them. The CDR3 covers 14 residues. CDR1 GTSNPN and CDR2 SVGIG come from the germline V gene (reference sequence). CDR3 in DNA: TGTGCCTGGAGTCCACGACAGTACAATCAGCCCCAGCATTTT. The encoded protein is CAWSPRQYNQPQHF.

CDR3 region: CASSRSTAGYRELFF. CDR3 DNA: TGTGCCAGCAGTCGCTCAACTGCGGGGTACAGGGAGCTGTTTTTT. The chain joins TRBV6-2 or TRBV6-3 to TRBJ2-2; the D gene is possibly TRBD2 (6 bases). The CDR3 extends over 15 amino acids. Between the trimmed V and J ends, which lost 5 bases and 9 bases, there was a span of 19 bases. Germline CDR1 and CDR2: MNHEY and SVGEGT.

The chain employs TRBV5-1 and TRBJ2-5; 14 bases match TRBD2. This CDR3 has 16 residues. The trim removed 4 bases at V and 2 bases at J, leaving 4 bases unmatched. Looked up from germline, CDR1 is SGHRS and CDR2 is YFSETQ. The CDR3, as DNA: TGCGCCAGCAGCCCGGGACTAGCGGGGGCACAAGAGACCCAGTACTTC. As protein: CASSPGLAGAQETQYF.

V usage is TRBV7-3 and J usage is TRBJ2-2, with TRBD2 matching over 10 bases. This CDR3 has 13 amino acids. Germline CDR1 reads SGHTA; CDR2 reads FQGTGA. J lost 7 bases, V lost 7 bases, and 3 bases had no gene match. The CDR3 DNA sequence: TGTGCCAGCAAACTAGCGGGAAGCGGGGAGCTGTTTTTT. It is translated as CASKLAGSGELFF.

The chain couples TRBV5-4 to TRBJ1-1; D is unclear. Germline CDR1 SGHNT, CDR2 YYREEE (reference sequence). The CDR3 covers 13 residues. V lost 0 bases, J lost 3 bases, and 6 bases lay in between. DNA for the CDR3: TGTGCCAGCAGCTTGGCCCCTCACACTGAAGCTTTCTTT. This encodes CASSLAPHTEAFF.

The chain employs TRBV9 and TRBJ1-2; a weak D match, TRBD1 (5 bases). The CDR3 has 15 residues. Germline V gives CDR1 SGDLS, CDR2 YYNGEE. Trimming pared 0 bases from V and 3 bases from J, leaving 12 bases between. The CDR3 sequence is CASSVAEGNHYGYTF. The CDR3, as DNA: TGTGCCAGCAGCGTAGCTGAGGGGAATCACTATGGCTACACCTTC. The entire variable domain, with the rest obtained from reference TRBV9 and TRBJ1-2, is as follows: DSGVTQTPKHLITATGQRVTLRCSPRSGDLSVYWYQQSLDQGLQFLIQYYNGEERAKGNILERFSAQQFPDLHSELNLSSLELGDSALYFCASSVAEGNHYGYTFGSGTRLTVV.

This rearrangement joins TRBV18 to TRBJ1-1, with a possible D match to TRBD1 (6 bases). The CDR3 extends over 16 amino acids. The V gene's germline CDR1 is KGHSH and CDR2 LQKENI. Trimming left V 4 bases short and J 6 bases short, with 21 bases between. CDR3 in DNA: TGTGCCAGCTCACAAGTCCCGGGACATAGGGGGGCTGAAGCTTTCTTT. It yields the protein CASSQVPGHRGAEAFF.

The J gene is TRBJ2-7, the V gene TRBV10-3; D ambiguous. Trimming shortened V by 0 bases and J by 1 base, and 4 bases separated the two germline ends. The CDR3 sequence is 13 residues long. Germline lookup yields CDR1 ENHRY and CDR2 SYGVKD. CDR3 sequence: CAISESESYEQYF. The DNA of the CDR3 is TGTGCCATCAGTGAGTCCGAATCCTACGAGCAGTACTTC.

The rearrangement links TRBV6-5 to TRBJ2-7; D not certain. Looked up from germline, CDR1 is MNHEY and CDR2 is SVGAGI. The length of the CDR3 is 14 residues. With 7 bases removed from V and 2 bases from J, the gap between germline ends came to 15 bases. CDR3 sequence (DNA): TGTGCCAGCACCACCGGGCTCGGAACCTACGAGCAGTACTTC. Translated: CASTTGLGTYEQYF.

The J gene is TRBJ1-2, the V gene TRBV7-9; perhaps TRBD1 as D (5 bases). CDR1 and CDR2 from the germline V gene are SEHNR and FQNEAQ (reference sequence). V shed 6 bases and J shed 4 bases, with 12 bases lying between them. The CDR3 contains 13 residues. The CDR3 sequence: CASRQGTGYGYTF. As DNA, the CDR3 is TGTGCCAGCAGGCAAGGGACGGGCTATGGCTACACCTTC.